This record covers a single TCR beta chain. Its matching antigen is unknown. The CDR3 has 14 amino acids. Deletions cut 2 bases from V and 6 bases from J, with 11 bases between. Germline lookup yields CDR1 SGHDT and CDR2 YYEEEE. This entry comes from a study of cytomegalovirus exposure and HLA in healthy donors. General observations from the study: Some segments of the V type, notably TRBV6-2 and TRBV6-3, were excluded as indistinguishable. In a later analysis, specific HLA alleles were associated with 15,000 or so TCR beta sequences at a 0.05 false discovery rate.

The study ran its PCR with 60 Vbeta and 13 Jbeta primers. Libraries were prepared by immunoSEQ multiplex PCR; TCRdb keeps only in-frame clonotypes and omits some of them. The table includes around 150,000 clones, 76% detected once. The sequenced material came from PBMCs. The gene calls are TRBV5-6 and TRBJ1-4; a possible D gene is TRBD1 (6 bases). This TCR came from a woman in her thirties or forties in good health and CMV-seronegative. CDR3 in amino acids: CASSFRGNYEKLFF. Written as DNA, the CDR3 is TGTGCCAGCAGCTTTAGGGGGAATTATGAAAAACTGTTTTTT.